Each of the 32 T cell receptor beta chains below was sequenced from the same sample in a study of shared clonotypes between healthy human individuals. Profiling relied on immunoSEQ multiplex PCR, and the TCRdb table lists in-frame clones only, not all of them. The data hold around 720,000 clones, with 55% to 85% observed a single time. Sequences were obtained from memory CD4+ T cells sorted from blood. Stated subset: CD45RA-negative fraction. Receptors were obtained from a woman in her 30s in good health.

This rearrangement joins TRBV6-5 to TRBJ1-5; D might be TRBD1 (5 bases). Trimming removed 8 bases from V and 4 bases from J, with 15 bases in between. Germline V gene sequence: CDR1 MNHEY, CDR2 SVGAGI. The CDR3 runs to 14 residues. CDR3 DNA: TGTGCCAGCCAAGAGACAGCCCGGAATCAGCCCCAGCATTTT. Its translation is CASQETARNQPQHF.

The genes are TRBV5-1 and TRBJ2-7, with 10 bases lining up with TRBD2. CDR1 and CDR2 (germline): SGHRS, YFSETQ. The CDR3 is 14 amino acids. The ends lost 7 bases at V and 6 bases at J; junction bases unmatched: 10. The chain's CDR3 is CASAGLAGVGEQYF. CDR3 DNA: TGCGCCAGCGCGGGGCTAGCGGGAGTTGGCGAGCAGTACTTC.

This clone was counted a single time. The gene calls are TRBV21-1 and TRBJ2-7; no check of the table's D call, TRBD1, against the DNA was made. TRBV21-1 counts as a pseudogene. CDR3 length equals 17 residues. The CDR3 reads CASSRGLSGSSSYEQYF. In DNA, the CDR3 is TGTGCCAGCAGCAGAGGCCTCTCAGGGTCGAGCTCCTACGAGCAGTACTTC.

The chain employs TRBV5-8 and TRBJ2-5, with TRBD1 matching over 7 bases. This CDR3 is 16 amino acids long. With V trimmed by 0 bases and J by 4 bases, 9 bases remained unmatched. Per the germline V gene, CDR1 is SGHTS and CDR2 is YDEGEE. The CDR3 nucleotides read TGTGCCAGCAGCTTGGGACAGGGAAAAGAAGGAGAGACCCAGTACTTC. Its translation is CASSLGQGKEGETQYF.

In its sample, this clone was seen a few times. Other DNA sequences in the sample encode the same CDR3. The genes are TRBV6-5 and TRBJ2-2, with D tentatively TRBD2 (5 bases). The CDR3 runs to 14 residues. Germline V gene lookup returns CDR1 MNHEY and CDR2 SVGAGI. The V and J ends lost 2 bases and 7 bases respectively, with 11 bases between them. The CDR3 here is CASSYGRVGGELFF. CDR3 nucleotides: TGTGCCAGCAGTTACGGGCGGGTTGGCGGGGAGCTGTTTTTT.

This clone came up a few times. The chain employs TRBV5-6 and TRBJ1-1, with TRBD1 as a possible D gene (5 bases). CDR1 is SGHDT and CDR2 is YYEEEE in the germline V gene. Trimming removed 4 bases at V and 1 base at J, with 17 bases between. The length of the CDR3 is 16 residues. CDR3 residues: CASSRGPPHGNTEAFF. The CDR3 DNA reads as TGTGCCAGCAGCCGGGGACCTCCGCACGGGAACACTGAAGCTTTCTTT.

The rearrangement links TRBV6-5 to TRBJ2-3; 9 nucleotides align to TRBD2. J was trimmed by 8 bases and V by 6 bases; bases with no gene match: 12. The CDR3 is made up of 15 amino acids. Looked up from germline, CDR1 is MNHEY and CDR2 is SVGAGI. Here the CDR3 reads CASSVGSGSGGTQYF. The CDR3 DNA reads TGTGCCAGCAGCGTTGGTAGCGGGAGTGGAGGTACGCAGTATTTT.

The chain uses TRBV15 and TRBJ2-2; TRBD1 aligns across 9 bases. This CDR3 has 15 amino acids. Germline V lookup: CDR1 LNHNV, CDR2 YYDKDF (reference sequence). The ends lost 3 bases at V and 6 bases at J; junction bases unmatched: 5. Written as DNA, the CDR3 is TGTGCCACCAGCAGGGACAGGGGTCGCTCCGGGGAGCTGTTTTTT. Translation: CATSRDRGRSGELFF.

In DNA form, the CDR3 reads TGTGCCAGCAGCTTCGGTGATCAGCCCCAGCATTTT. Its protein is CASSFGDQPQHF. The chain has TRBV7-9 and TRBJ1-5; no clear D gene. The V gene's germline CDR1 is SEHNR and CDR2 FQNEAQ (reference sequence). The CDR3 has 12 residues. The V end was cut by 3 bases, the J end by 5 bases, with 5 bases between.

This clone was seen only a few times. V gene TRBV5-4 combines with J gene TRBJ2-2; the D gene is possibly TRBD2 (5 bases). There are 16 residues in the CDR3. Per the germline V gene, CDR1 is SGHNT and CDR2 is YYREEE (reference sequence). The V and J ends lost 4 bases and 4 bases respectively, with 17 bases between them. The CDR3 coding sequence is TGTGCCAGCAGCAGAGGAGGACTCCGAGCCACCGGGGAGCTGTTTTTT. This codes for CASSRGGLRATGELFF.

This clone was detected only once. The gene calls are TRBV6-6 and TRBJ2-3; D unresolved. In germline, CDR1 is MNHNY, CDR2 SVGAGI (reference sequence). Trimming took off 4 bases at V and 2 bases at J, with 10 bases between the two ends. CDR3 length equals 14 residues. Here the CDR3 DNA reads TGTGCCAGCAGTTCCCGACCGGACACAGATACGCAGTATTTT. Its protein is CASSSRPDTDTQYF.

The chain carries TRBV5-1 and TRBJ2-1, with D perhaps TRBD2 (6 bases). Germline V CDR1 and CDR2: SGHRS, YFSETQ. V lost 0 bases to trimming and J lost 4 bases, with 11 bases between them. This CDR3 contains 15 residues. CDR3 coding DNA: TGCGCCAGCAGCTTGGCTGGCGGGGAGTACAATGAGCAGTTCTTC. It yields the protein CASSLAGGEYNEQFF.

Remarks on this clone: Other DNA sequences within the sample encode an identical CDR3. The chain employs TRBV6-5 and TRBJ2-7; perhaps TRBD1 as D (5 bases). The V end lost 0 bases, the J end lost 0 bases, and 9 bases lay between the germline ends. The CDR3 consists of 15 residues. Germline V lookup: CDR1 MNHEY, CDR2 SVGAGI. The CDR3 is CASSYSSQGSYEQYF. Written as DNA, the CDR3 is TGTGCCAGCAGTTACTCGTCTCAGGGCTCCTACGAGCAGTACTTC.

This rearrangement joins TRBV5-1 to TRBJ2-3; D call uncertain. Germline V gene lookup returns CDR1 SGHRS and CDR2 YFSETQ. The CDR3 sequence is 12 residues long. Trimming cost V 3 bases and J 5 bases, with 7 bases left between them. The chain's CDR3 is CASSSLVDTQYF. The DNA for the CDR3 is TGCGCCAGCAGCTCCTTAGTAGATACGCAGTATTTT.

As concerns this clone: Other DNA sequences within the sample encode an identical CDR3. Written as DNA, the CDR3 is TGTGCCAGCAGCTTAGGTAATCAAGAGACCCAGTACTTC. Translating gives CASSLGNQETQYF. The rearrangement links TRBV7-6 to TRBJ2-5; D uncertain. Germline values: CDR1 SGHVS, CDR2 FNYEAQ. V gave up 1 base and J gave up 2 bases, with 5 bases separating them. The CDR3 has 13 residues.

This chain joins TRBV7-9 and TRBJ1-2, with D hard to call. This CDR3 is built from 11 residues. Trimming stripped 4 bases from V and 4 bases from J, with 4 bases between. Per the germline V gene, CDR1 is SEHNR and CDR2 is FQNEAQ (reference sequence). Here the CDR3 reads CASSSSYGYTF. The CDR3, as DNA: TGTGCCAGCAGCTCATCCTATGGCTACACCTTC.

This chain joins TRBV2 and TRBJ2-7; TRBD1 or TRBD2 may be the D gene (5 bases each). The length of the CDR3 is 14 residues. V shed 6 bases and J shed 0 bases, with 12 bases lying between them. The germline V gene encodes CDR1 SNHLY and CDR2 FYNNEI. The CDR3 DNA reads TGTGCCAGCAGGCGTAATGGGGGCTCCTACGAGCAGTACTTC. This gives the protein CASRRNGGSYEQYF.

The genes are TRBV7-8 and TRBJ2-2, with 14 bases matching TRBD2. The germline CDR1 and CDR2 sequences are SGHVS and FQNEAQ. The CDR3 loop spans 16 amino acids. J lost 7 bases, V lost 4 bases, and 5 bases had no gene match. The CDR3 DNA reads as TGTGCCAGCAGCTCCCGACTAGCGGGAGGGATCGGGGAGCTGTTTTTT. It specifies CASSSRLAGGIGELFF.

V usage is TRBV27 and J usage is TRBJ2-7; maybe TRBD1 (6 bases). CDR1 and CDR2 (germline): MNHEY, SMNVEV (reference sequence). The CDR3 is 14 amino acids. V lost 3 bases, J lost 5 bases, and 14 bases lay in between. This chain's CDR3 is CASSFQQGIDEQYF. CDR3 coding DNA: TGTGCCAGCAGTTTCCAACAGGGTATCGACGAGCAGTACTTC.

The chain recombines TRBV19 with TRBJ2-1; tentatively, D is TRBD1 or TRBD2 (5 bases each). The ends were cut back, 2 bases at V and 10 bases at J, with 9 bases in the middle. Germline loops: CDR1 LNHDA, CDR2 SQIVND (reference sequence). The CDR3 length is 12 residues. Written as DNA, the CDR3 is TGTGCCAGTAGTATACCGGGACGGGAGCAGTTCTTC. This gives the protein CASSIPGREQFF. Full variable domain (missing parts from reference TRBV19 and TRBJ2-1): DGGITQSPKYLFRKEGQNVTLSCEQNLNHDAMYWYRQDPGQGLRLIYYSQIVNDFQKGDIAEGYSVSREKKESFPLTVTSAQKNPTAFYLCASSIPGREQFFGPGTRLTVL.

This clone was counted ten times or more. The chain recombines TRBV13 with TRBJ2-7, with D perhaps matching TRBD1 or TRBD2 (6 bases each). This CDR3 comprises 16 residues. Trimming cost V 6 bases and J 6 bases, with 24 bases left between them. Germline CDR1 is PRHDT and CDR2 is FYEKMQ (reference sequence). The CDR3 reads CASSSGVPLGGREQYF. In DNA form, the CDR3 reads TGTGCCAGCAGTTCCGGTGTCCCCCTTGGGGGGCGCGAGCAGTACTTC.

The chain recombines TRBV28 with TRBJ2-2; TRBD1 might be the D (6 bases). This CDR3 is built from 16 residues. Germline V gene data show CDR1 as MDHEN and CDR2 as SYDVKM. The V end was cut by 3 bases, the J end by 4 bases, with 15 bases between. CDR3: CASSLGLGAGTGELFF. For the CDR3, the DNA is TGTGCCAGCAGTTTGGGTCTGGGGGCGGGCACCGGGGAGCTGTTTTTT.

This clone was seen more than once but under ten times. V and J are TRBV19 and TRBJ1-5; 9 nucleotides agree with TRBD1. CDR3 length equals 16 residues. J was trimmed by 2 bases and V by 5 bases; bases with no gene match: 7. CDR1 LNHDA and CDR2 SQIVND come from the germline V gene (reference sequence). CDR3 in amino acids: CASSRPGQGGNQPQHF. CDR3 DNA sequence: TGTGCCAGTAGTCGACCGGGACAGGGTGGCAATCAGCCCCAGCATTTT.

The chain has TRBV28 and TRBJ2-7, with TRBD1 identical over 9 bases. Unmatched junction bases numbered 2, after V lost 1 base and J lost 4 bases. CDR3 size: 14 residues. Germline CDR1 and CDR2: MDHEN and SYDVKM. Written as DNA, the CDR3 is TGTGCCAGCAGTTTATACAGGGGGCAGTACGAGCAGTACTTC. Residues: CASSLYRGQYEQYF.

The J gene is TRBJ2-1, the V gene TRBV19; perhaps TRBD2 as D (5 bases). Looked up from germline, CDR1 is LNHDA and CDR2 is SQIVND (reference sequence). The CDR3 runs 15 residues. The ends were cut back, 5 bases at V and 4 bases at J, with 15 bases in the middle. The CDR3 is CASSATPDLYNEQFF. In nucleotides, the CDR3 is TGTGCCAGTAGTGCCACCCCGGACTTGTACAATGAGCAGTTCTTC.

The DNA of the CDR3 is TGTGCCTGGTCCAGCGGGAATCAAGAGACCCAGTACTTC. Protein product: CAWSSGNQETQYF. The chain has TRBV30 and TRBJ2-5, with 7 bases lining up with TRBD2. CDR1 and CDR2 from the germline V gene are GTSNPN and SVGIG (reference sequence). CDR3 size: 13 residues. The V segment lost 5 bases and the J segment 2 bases; nucleotides outside the gene matches: 5.

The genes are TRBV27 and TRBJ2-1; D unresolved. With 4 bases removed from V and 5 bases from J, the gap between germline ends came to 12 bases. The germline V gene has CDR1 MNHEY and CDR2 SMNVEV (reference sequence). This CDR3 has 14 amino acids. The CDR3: CASSSLLEDNEQFF. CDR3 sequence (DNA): TGTGCCAGCAGTTCCTTACTGGAAGACAATGAGCAGTTCTTC.

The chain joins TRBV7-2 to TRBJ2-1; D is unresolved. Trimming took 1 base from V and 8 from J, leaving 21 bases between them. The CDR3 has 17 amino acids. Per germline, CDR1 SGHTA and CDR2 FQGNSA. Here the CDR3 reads CASSLGLFGRTIHEQFF. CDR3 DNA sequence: TGTGCCAGCAGCTTAGGGCTTTTCGGCAGAACAATACATGAGCAGTTCTTC.

DNA for the CDR3: TGTGCCAGCAGCCTTCAGGGGGCTGGGCGGGAGACCCAGTACTTC. Translated: CASSLQGAGRETQYF. The genes are TRBV7-9 and TRBJ2-5; 8 positions match TRBD1. The CDR3 spans 15 residues. Germline V gene lookup returns CDR1 SEHNR and CDR2 FQNEAQ (reference sequence). With 5 bases clipped from V and 5 bases from J, the junction kept 10 bases outside the gene matches.

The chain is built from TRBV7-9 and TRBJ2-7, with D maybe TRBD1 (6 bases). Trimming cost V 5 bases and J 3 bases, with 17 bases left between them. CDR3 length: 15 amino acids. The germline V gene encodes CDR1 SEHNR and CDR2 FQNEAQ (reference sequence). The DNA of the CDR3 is TGTGCCAGCAGCGCGACAGGTAGAAAAGACTACGAGCAGTACTTC. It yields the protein CASSATGRKDYEQYF.

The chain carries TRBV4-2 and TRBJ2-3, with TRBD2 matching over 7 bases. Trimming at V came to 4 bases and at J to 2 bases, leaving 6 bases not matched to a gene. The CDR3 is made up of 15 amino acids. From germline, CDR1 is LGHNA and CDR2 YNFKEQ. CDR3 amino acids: CASSPNGGSTDTQYF. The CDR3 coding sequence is TGTGCCAGCAGCCCAAACGGGGGGTCCACAGATACGCAGTATTTT.

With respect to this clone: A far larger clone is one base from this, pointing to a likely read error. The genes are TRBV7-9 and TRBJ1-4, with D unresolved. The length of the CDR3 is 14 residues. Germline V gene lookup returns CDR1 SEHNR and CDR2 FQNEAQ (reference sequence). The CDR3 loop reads CAGSLTNKNEKLFF. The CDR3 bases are TGTGCCGGCAGCTTGACAAACAAGAATGAAAAACTGTTTTTT.